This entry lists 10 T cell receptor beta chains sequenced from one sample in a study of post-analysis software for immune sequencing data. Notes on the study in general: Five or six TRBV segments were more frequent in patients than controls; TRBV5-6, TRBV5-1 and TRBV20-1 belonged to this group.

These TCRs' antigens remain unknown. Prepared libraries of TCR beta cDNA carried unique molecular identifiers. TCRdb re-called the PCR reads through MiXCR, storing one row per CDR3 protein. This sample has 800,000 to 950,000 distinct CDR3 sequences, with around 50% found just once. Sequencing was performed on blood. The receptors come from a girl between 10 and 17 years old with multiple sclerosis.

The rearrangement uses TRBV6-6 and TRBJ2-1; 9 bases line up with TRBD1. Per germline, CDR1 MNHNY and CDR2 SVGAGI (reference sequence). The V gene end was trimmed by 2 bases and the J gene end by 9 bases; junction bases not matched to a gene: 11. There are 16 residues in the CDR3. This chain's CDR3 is CASSYPTGGSLTEQFF. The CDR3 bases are TGTGCCAGCAGTTACCCGACAGGGGGATCTTTGACTGAGCAGTTCTTC.

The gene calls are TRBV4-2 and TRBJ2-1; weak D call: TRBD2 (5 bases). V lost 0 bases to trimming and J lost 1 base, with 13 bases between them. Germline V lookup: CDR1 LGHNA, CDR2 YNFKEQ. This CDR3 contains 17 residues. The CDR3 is CASSQDSPSGSYNEQFF. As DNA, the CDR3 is TGTGCCAGCAGCCAAGATTCCCCCAGCGGATCCTACAATGAGCAGTTCTTC.

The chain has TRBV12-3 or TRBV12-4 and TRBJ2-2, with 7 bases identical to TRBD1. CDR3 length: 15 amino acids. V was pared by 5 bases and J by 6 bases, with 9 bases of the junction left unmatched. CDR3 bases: TGTGCCAGCAGTGACAGGGTATGGGTTCCCGGGGAGCTGTTTTTT. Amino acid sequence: CASSDRVWVPGELFF.

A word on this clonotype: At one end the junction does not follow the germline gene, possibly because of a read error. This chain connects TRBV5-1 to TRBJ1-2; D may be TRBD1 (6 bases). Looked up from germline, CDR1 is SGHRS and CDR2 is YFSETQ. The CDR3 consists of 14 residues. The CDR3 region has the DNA TGCGCCAGCACTCGCGGGGGCTCTAACTATGGCCACACCTTC. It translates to CASTRGGSNYGHTF.

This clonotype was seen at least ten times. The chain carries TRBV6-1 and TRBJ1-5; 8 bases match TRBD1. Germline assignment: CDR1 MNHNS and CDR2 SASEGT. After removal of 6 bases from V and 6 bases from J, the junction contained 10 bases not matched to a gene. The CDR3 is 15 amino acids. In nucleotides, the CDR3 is TGTGCCAGCAGGGGGATGACAGGGGAGCGTCAGCCCCAGCATTTT. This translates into CASRGMTGERQPQHF.

The CDR3 spells CATRTVSYNSPLHF. In DNA form, the CDR3 reads TGTGCCACACGGACAGTCTCCTATAATTCACCCCTCCACTTT. The chain is built from TRBV6-5 and TRBJ1-6; TRBD1 might be the D (6 bases). V was trimmed by 10 bases and J by 0 bases, leaving 10 bases between them. This CDR3 contains 14 residues. Germline V gene data show CDR1 as MNHEY and CDR2 as SVGAGI.

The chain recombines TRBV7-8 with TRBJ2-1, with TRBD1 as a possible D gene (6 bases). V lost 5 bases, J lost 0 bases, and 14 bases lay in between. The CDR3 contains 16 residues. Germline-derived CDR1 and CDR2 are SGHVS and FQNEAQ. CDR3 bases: TGTGCCAGCAGCACCAAAGGGACACTCTCCTACAATGAGCAGTTCTTC. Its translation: CASSTKGTLSYNEQFF.

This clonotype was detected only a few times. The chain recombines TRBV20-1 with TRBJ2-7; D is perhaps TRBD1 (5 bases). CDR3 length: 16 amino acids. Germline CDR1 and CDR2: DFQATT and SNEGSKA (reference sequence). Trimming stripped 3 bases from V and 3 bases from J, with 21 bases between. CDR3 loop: CSARPLYPQTGYEQYF. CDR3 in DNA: TGCAGTGCTAGGCCGCTTTATCCTCAAACAGGCTACGAGCAGTACTTC.

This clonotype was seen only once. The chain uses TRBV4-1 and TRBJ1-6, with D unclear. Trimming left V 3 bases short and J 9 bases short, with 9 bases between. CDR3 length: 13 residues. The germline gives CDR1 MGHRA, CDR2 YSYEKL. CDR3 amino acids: CASSQGPISPLHF. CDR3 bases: TGCGCCAGCAGCCAGGGCCCCATTTCACCCCTCCACTTT.

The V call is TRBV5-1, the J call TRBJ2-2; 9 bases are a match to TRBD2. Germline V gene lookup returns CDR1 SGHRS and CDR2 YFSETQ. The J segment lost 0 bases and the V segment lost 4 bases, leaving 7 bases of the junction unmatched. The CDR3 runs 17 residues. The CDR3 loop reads CASSVGTSRANTGELFF. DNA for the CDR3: TGCGCCAGCAGCGTTGGGACTAGCAGAGCGAACACCGGGGAGCTGTTTTTT.